The 2 T cell receptor beta chains reported below all come from one sample, sequenced in a study of response to subunit inactivated influenza vaccine (dated by TCRdb to the late 2010s). Library preparation employed RT-PCR. The instrument given in TCRdb is Illumina HiSeq 2500. The raw public reads went through TCRdb reprocessing: fastp at Q25, MiXCR clone calling, in-frame beta chains kept. Rows merge per CDR3 protein into single entries with the most common DNA and genes. The sample contains approximately 530,000 distinct CDR3 sequences, 7.5% to 8.5% of them found a single time. Jointly, the top ten make up 10% to 15% of the sample. Sequencing used PBMCs from blood, obtained roughly 24 months after vaccination. All receptors come from a man between 50 and 75 years old who received an inactivated influenza vaccine. Donor details come from another sample of the same person, matched by shared clones.

The table lists this clonotype with many counts. The chain links TRBV28 to TRBJ2-1, with 8 bases matching TRBD2. V dropped 4 bases and J dropped 3; count of bases not matched to a gene: 8. This CDR3 region has 16 residues. The germline V gene has CDR1 MDHEN and CDR2 SYDVKM. CDR3 in amino acids: CASSSATGTSYNEQFF. The CDR3 bases are TGTGCCAGCAGTTCTGCAACCGGGACTAGCTACAATGAGCAGTTCTTC.

The rearrangement joins TRBV12-3 or TRBV12-4 to TRBJ1-1, with D possibly matching TRBD1 (5 bases). This CDR3 is built from 15 residues. The V and J ends lost 3 bases and 2 bases respectively, with 13 bases between them. CDR3 residues: CASSFTGGGNTEAFF. In DNA, the CDR3 is TGTGCCAGCAGTTTTACCGGGGGGGGAAACACTGAAGCTTTCTTT.